This T cell receptor beta chain was found in a study of lymphopenia after photon versus proton radiotherapy. General study findings and limits: After lymphocyte nadir, photon-treated repertoires showed oligoclonal expansion, especially CD8+ Temra. Under photons, naive T cells and diversity fell while effector/memory populations rose.

Note on this clone: The antigen is not known.

Between the trimmed V and J ends, which lost 0 bases and 5 bases, there was a span of 16 bases. Germline values: CDR1 GTSNPN, CDR2 SVGIG (reference sequence). There are 15 residues in the CDR3. Profiled with immunoSEQ multiplex PCR; TCRdb holds only in-frame clones, not every one. The sample has under 75,000 clones, 92% seen once. This receptor was obtained from a middle-aged woman with cholangiocarcinoma. The sample in question was peripheral blood, obtained from a patient treated with photon-based radiotherapy. The chain joins TRBV30 to TRBJ1-2; D is perhaps TRBD1 (5 bases). This CDR3 is CAWSVYSGLGYGYTF. The CDR3 DNA reads as TGTGCCTGGAGTGTTTATTCGGGGCTAGGGTATGGCTACACCTTC.